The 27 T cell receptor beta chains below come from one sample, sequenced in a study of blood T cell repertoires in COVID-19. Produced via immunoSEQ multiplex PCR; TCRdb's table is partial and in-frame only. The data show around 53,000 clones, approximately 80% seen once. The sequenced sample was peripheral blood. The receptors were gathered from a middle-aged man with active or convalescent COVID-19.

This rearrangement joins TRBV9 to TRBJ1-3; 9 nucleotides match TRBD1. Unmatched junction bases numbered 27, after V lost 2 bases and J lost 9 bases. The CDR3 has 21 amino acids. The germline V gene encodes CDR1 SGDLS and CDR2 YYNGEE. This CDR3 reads CASSVILLGTGIGPLVSTIYF. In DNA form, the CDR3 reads TGTGCCAGCAGCGTGATACTTTTAGGGACAGGGATCGGCCCGTTGGTGAGCACCATATATTTT.

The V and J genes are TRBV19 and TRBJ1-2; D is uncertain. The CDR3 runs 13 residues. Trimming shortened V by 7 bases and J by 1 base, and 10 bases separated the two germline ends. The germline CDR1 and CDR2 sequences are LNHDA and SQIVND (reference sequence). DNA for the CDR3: TGTGCCAGTACCGTGGGCATTAACTATGGCTACACCTTC. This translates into CASTVGINYGYTF.

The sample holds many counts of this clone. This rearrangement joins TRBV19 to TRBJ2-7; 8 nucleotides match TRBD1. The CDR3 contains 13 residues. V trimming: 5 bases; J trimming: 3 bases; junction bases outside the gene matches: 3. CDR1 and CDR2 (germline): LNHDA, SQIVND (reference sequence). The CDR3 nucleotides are TGTGCCAGTAGTCGCGGACAGGGCTACGAGCAGTACTTC. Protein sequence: CASSRGQGYEQYF. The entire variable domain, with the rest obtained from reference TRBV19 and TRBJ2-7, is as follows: DGGITQSPKYLFRKEGQNVTLSCEQNLNHDAMYWYRQDPGQGLRLIYYSQIVNDFQKGDIAEGYSVSREKKESFPLTVTSAQKNPTAFYLCASSRGQGYEQYFGPGTRLTVT.

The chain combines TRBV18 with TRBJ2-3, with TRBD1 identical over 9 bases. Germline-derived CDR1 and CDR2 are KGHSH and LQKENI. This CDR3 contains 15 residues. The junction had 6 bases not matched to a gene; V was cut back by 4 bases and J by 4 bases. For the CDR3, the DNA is TGTGCCAGCTCACTGGAACAGGGGGCGGCAGATACGCAGTATTTT. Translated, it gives CASSLEQGAADTQYF.

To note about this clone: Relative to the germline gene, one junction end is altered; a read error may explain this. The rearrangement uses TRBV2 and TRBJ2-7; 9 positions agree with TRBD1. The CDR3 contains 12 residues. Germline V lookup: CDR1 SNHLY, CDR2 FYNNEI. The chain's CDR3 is CASSRRTGAFTF. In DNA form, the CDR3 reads TGTGCCAGCAGTCGCCGGACAGGGGCCTTTACCTTC.

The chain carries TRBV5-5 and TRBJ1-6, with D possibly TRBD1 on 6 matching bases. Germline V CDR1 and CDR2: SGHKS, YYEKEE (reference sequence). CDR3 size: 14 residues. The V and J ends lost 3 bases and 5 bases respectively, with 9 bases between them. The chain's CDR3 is CASSWAGDNSPLHF. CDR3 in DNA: TGTGCCAGCAGCTGGGCAGGGGATAATTCACCCCTCCACTTT.

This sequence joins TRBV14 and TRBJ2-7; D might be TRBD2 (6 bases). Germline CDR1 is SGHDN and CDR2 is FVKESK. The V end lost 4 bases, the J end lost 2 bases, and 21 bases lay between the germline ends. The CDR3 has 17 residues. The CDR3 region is CASSLQSGTAVAYEQYF. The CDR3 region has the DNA TGTGCCAGCAGCCTCCAATCCGGGACTGCCGTGGCCTACGAGCAGTACTTC.

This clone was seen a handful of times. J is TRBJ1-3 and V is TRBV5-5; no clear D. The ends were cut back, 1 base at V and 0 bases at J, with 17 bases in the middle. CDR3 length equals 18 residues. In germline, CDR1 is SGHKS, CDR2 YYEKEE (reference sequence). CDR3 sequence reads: CASSLFMRTLNSGNTIYF. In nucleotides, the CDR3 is TGTGCCAGCAGCTTGTTCATGCGGACTTTGAACTCTGGAAACACCATATATTTT.

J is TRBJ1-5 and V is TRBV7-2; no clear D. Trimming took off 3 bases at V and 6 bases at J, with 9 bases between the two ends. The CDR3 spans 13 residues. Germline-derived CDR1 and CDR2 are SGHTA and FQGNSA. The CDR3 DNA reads TGTGCCAGCAGCTTTCCGGGTTTTCAGCCCCAGCATTTT. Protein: CASSFPGFQPQHF. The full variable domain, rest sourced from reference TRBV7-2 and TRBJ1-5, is GAGVSQSPSNKVTEKGKDVELRCDPISGHTALYWYRQSLGQGLEFLIYFQGNSAPDKSGLPSDRFSAERTGGSVSTLTIQRTQQEDSAVYLCASSFPGFQPQHFGDGTRLSIL.

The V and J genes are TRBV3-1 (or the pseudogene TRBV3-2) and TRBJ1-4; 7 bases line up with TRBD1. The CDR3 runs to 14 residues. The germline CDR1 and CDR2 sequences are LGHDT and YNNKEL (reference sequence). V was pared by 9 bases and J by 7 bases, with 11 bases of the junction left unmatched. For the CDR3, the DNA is TGTGCCAGTCAAATTACAGGGGCCGGTGAAAAACTGTTTTTT. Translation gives CASQITGAGEKLFF.

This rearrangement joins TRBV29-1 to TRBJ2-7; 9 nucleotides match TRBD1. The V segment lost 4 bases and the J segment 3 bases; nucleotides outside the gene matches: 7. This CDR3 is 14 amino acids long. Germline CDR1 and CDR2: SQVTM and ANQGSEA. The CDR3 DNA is TGCAGCGTTGGACCGGGACAGGGAATCTACGAGCAGTACTTC. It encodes CSVGPGQGIYEQYF.

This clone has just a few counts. The CDR3 protein is CASSLGTAPAYEQYF. The CDR3, as DNA: TGTGCCAGCAGCTTAGGGACAGCCCCTGCCTACGAGCAGTACTTC. V and J are TRBV11-2 and TRBJ2-7; perhaps TRBD1 as D (6 bases). The CDR3 spans 15 residues. Germline V lookup: CDR1 SGHAT, CDR2 FQNNGV. V was clipped by 1 base and J by 2 bases, with 12 bases between them.

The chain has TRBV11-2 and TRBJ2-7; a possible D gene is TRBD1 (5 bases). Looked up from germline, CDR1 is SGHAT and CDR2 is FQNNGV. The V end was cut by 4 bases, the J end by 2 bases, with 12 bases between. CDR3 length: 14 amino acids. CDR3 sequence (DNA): TGTGCCAGCAGCTCCCGACAGTTGGCCTACGAGCAGTACTTC. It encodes CASSSRQLAYEQYF.

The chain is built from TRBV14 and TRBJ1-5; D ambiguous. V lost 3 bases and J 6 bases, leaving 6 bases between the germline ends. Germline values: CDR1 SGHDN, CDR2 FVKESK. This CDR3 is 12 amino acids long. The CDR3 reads CASSQDFQPQHF. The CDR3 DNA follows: TGTGCCAGCAGCCAGGACTTTCAGCCCCAGCATTTT.

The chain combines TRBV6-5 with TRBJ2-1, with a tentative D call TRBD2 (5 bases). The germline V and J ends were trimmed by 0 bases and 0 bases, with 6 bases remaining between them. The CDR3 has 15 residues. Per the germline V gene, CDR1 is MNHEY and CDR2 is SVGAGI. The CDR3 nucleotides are TGTGCCAGCAGTTACTCGGCGGGCTCCTACAATGAGCAGTTCTTC. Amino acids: CASSYSAGSYNEQFF.

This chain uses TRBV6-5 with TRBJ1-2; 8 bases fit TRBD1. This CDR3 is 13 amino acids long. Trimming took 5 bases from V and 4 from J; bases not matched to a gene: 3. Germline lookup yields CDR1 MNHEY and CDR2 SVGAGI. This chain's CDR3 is CASSLDRAYGYTF. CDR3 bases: TGTGCCAGCAGTCTGGACAGGGCCTATGGCTACACCTTC.

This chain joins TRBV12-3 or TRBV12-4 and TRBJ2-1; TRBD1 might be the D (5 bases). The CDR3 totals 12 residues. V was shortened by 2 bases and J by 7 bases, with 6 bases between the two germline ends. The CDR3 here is CASSLQGNEQFF. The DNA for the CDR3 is TGTGCCAGCAGTTTACAGGGAAATGAGCAGTTCTTC.

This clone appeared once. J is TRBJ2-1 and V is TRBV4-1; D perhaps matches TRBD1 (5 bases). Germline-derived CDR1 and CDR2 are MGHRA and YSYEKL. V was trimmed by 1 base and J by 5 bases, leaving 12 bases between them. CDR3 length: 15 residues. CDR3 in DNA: TGCGCCAGCAGCCAAGCTGTAGGGGCCCACAATGAGCAGTTCTTC. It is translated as CASSQAVGAHNEQFF.

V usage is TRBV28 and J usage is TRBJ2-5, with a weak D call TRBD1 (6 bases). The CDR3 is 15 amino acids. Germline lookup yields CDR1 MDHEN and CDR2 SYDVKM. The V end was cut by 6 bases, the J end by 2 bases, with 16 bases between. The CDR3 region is CASRSSGTHQETQYF. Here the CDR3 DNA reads TGTGCCAGCAGGTCCTCCGGGACACATCAAGAGACCCAGTACTTC.

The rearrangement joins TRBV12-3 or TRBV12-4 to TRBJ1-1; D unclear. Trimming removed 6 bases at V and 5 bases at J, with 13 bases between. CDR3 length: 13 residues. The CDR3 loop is CASRETLRTEAFF. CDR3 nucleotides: TGTGCCAGCAGGGAGACTCTGAGGACTGAAGCTTTCTTT.

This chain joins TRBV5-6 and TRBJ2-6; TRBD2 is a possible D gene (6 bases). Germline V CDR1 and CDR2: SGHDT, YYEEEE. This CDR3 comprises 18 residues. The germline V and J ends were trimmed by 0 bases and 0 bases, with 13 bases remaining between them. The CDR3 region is CASSLVWDSASGANVLTF. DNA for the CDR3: TGTGCCAGCAGCTTGGTATGGGACTCCGCCTCTGGGGCCAACGTCCTGACTTTC. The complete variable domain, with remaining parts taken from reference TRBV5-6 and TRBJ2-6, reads DAGVTQSPTHLIKTRGQQVTLRCSPKSGHDTVSWYQQALGQGPQFIFQYYEEEERQRGNFPDRFSGHQFPNYSSELNVNALLLGDSALYLCASSLVWDSASGANVLTFGAGSRLTVL.

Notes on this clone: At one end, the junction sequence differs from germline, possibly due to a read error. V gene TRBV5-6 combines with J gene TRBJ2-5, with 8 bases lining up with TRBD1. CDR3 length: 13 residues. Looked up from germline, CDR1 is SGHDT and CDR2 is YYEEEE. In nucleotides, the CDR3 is TGTGCCAGTAGCTCCGCAGGGGGCTTGACCCAGTACTTC. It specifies CASSSAGGLTQYF.

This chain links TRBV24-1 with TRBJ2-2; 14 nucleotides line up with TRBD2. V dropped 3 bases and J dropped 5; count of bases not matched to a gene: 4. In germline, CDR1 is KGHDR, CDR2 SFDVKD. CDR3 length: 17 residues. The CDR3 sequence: CATSDTRTSGRTGELFF. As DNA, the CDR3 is TGTGCCACCAGTGATACTCGGACTAGCGGGAGGACCGGGGAGCTGTTTTTT.

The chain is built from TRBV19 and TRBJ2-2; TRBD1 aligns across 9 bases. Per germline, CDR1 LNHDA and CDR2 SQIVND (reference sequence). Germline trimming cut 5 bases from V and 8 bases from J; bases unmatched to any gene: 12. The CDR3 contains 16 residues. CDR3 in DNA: TGTGCCAGTAGTCCCCAGGGACAGGGCAGAAGAGGGGAGCTGTTTTTT. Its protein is CASSPQGQGRRGELFF.

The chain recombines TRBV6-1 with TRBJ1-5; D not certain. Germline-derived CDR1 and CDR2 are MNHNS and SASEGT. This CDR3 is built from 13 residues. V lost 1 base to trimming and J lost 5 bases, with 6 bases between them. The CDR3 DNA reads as TGTGCCAGCAGTGAAGTTGGCTATCAGCCCCAGCATTTT. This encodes CASSEVGYQPQHF.

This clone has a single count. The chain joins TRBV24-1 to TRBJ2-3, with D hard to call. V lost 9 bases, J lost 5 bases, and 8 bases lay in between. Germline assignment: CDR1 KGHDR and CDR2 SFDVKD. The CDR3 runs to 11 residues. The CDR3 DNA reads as TGTGCCACCGGGCAAGGAGATACGCAGTATTTT. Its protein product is CATGQGDTQYF.

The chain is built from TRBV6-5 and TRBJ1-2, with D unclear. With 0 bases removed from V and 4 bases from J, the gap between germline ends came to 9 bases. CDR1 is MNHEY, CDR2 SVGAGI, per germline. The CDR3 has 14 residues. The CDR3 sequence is CASSYSQAPYGYTF. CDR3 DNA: TGTGCCAGCAGTTACTCTCAGGCCCCCTATGGCTACACCTTC.